These T cell receptor beta chains were read from a single sample in a study of long-term antiretroviral therapy in people with HIV. The protocol was immunoSEQ multiplex PCR, while the TCRdb copy is restricted to in-frame clones and leaves out a portion. The data contain 25,000 to 40,000 clones, about 85% of them singletons. Specimen: unsorted PBMCs, collected 1.1 years after starting antiretroviral therapy. The receptors derive from a man aged 18 to 35 with HIV. Each CDR3 is given with its conserved first and last residue. D genes are given only for firm matches. Clone sizes are given selectively: once, few, many, or a class where the clone is expanded.

clone_size	v_call	d_call	j_call	cdr3_nt	cdr3_aa
NA	TRBV7-9	TRBD1	TRBJ1-2	TGTGCCAGCAGCTCAGGGACAGGAGCTAACTATGGCTACACCTTC	CASSSGTGANYGYTF
NA	TRBV9	TRBD1	TRBJ2-7	TGTGCCAGCAGCACTTCCGGGACAGGGGTGGACGAGCAGTACTTC	CASSTSGTGVDEQYF
NA	TRBV27	TRBD1	TRBJ2-7	TGTGCCAGCAGTTCAGGGGGAATTCCCTACGAGCAGTACTTC	CASSSGGIPYEQYF
NA	TRBV6-5	NA	TRBJ1-5	TGTGCCAGCAGTTTCGGACAAAAAAATCAGCCCCAGCATTTT	CASSFGQKNQPQHF
once	TRBV30	NA	TRBJ2-7	TGTGCCTGGGACAGGCTGAGCTCCTACGAGCAGTACTTC	CAWDRLSSYEQYF
NA	TRBV4-1	TRBD1	TRBJ1-3	TGCGCCAGCAGCCAAGCCTTACAGGGGGCGCATGGAAACACCATATATTTT	CASSQALQGAHGNTIYF
NA	TRBV7-6	NA	TRBJ2-3	TGTGCCAGCAGCTTAGGAGGAGGGGAGAGGGGAGATACGCAGTATTTT	CASSLGGGERGDTQYF
NA	TRBV27	TRBD2	TRBJ2-7	TGTGCCAGCGGCCTGACTAGCGGGAGCTACGAGCAGTACTTC	CASGLTSGSYEQYF
NA	TRBV4-3	TRBD2	TRBJ2-3	TGCGCCAGCAGCCGAAGAAGCGGGAGGAGTGCGACAGATACGCAGTATTTT	CASSRRSGRSATDTQYF
NA	TRBV6-5	NA	TRBJ1-5	TGTGCCAGCAGTCAACTGGGGTATAGCAATCAGCCCCAGCATTTT	CASSQLGYSNQPQHF
medium-sized	TRBV7-9	TRBD1	TRBJ2-7	TGTGCCAGCAGCTTAACGGGCCAGACGACAGGGAGTTCCCCCTACGAGCAGTACTTC	CASSLTGQTTGSSPYEQYF
NA	TRBV30	NA	TRBJ2-7	TGTGCCTGGACTAGGAAGGGGTACTCCTACGAGCAGTACTTC	CAWTRKGYSYEQYF
NA	TRBV28	NA	TRBJ2-1	TGTGCCAGCAGTTTCGCATACAATGAGCAGTTCTTC	CASSFAYNEQFF
NA	TRBV7-9	NA	TRBJ2-5	TGTGCCAGCAGCCCGGGGAGTACAGTGGAGACCCAGTACTTC	CASSPGSTVETQYF
few	TRBV28	TRBD1	TRBJ1-2	TGTGCCAGCAGTCGAGTGGACAGGGGGCTCGGTGGCTACACCTTC	CASSRVDRGLGGYTF